Each of the 12 T cell receptor beta chains below was sequenced from the same sample in a study of blood T cell repertoires in COVID-19. Data came from immunoSEQ multiplex PCR; TCRdb stores just in-frame clones and leaves some out. The data show around 110,000 clones, with 70% to 85% seen just once and 14% held by the top ten. The specimen sequenced was peripheral blood. The receptors derive from a woman aged 55-75 years with acute or convalescent COVID-19.

The V call is TRBV10-3, the J call TRBJ1-5; 7 nucleotides match TRBD1. Germline assignment: CDR1 ENHRY and CDR2 SYGVKD. The junction had 10 bases not matched to a gene; V was cut back by 10 bases and J by 10 bases. The CDR3 length is 12 residues. CDR3 protein: CATQKGAGPQHF. CDR3 sequence (DNA): TGTGCCACGCAGAAGGGGGCTGGACCCCAGCATTTT.

J is TRBJ1-3 and V is TRBV19; D is perhaps TRBD1 (6 bases). CDR1 is LNHDA and CDR2 is SQIVND in the germline V gene (reference sequence). The CDR3 consists of 17 residues. Trimming shortened V by 6 bases and J by 0 bases, and 18 bases separated the two germline ends. The CDR3 loop is CASSLKGGDGSGNTIYF. The CDR3 DNA is TGTGCCAGTAGCCTGAAAGGGGGGGACGGCTCTGGAAACACCATATATTTT.

This clone has just one count. The rearrangement links TRBV2 to TRBJ1-1, with 7 bases aligning to TRBD1. The CDR3 contains 12 residues. V lost 4 bases to trimming and J lost 5 bases; unmatched junction nucleotides: 1. Per the germline V gene, CDR1 is SNHLY and CDR2 is FYNNEI. CDR3 amino acids: CASSVQGTEAFF. The CDR3 DNA is TGTGCCAGCAGTGTACAGGGGACTGAAGCTTTCTTT. The full variable domain, with the rest looked up from reference TRBV2 and TRBJ1-1, is EPEVTQTPSHQVTQMGQEVILRCVPISNHLYFYWYRQILGQKVEFLVSFYNNEISEKSEIFDDQFSVERPDGSNFTLKIRSTKLEDSAMYFCASSVQGTEAFFGQGTRLTVV.

The V and J genes are TRBV3-1 (or the pseudogene TRBV3-2) and TRBJ2-7; the match to TRBD2 covers 15 bases. J was trimmed by 4 bases and V by 4 bases; bases with no gene match: 5. CDR3 length: 16 residues. Per germline, CDR1 LGHDT and CDR2 YNNKEL (reference sequence). CDR3 nucleotide sequence: TGTGCCAGCAGCCGGACTAGCGGGGGGGCTGGGTACGAGCAGTACTTC. This encodes CASSRTSGGAGYEQYF.

The CDR3 is CASSPSFEFYNSPLHF. CDR3 nucleotides: TGTGCCAGCAGCCCGAGCTTCGAATTCTATAATTCACCCCTCCACTTT. The chain is built from TRBV14 and TRBJ1-6; no definite D call. The germline V and J ends were trimmed by 4 bases and 3 bases, with 13 bases remaining between them. Germline CDR1 is SGHDN and CDR2 is FVKESK. The CDR3 loop spans 16 amino acids.

The gene calls are TRBV2 and TRBJ1-1, with D maybe TRBD1 (6 bases). This CDR3 is 14 amino acids long. Germline CDR1 SNHLY, CDR2 FYNNEI. The V end was cut by 5 bases, the J end by 4 bases, with 14 bases between. The CDR3, as DNA: TGTGCCAGCAGTCGGGACAAATTGGGCACTGAAGCTTTCTTT. Residues: CASSRDKLGTEAFF.

This clone was observed once. This chain connects TRBV6-6 to TRBJ1-2; D gene unclear. In germline, CDR1 is MNHNY, CDR2 SVGAGI (reference sequence). CDR3 length: 11 residues. The V and J ends lost 8 bases and 8 bases respectively, with 12 bases between them. The CDR3 nucleotides read TGTGCCAGCGGAGGAATATCGGGCTACACCTTC. Its protein is CASGGISGYTF.

In its sample, this clone was seen once. The chain uses TRBV28 and TRBJ2-3; a weak D match, TRBD2 (5 bases). There are 13 residues in the CDR3. Trimming pared 3 bases from V and 4 bases from J, leaving 8 bases between. Germline loops: CDR1 MDHEN, CDR2 SYDVKM. CDR3: CASSFGGPDTQYF. For the CDR3, the DNA is TGTGCCAGCAGTTTCGGAGGCCCAGATACGCAGTATTTT.

The chain is built from TRBV6-5 and TRBJ2-1, with TRBD1 matching 7 bases. Germline-derived CDR1 and CDR2 are MNHEY and SVGAGI. V lost 6 bases and J lost 0; bases outside the gene matches: 5. The CDR3 loop spans 15 amino acids. The CDR3 spells CASRDRTASYNEQFF. Written as DNA, the CDR3 is TGTGCCAGCAGGGACAGGACAGCCTCCTACAATGAGCAGTTCTTC.

The J gene is TRBJ1-4, the V gene TRBV11-2; no clear D gene. Germline assignment: CDR1 SGHAT and CDR2 FQNNGV. Trimming pared 2 bases from V and 3 bases from J, leaving 13 bases between. The CDR3 is 16 amino acids. The CDR3 reads CASSLFGSWANEKLFF. The DNA of the CDR3 is TGTGCCAGCAGCTTATTTGGGAGTTGGGCTAATGAAAAACTGTTTTTT.

The chain uses TRBV18 and TRBJ1-1; the match to TRBD1 covers 8 bases. The CDR3 is 15 residues long. The germline V gene encodes CDR1 KGHSH and CDR2 LQKENI. The trim removed 6 bases at V and 4 bases at J, leaving 10 bases unmatched. CDR3 nucleotides: TGTGCCAGCTCCCTCCAGACAGGGGAGGGCACTGAAGCTTTCTTT. Protein sequence: CASSLQTGEGTEAFF.

This rearrangement joins TRBV7-9 to TRBJ2-1; 13 nucleotides match TRBD2. J gave up 8 bases and V 3 bases, and 10 bases lay outside the gene matches. The CDR3 spans 17 residues. Germline lookup yields CDR1 SEHNR and CDR2 FQNEAQ (reference sequence). CDR3 bases: TGTGCCAGCAGCTTGAGACTAGCGGGAGGACATAGGGATGAGCAGTTCTTC. Amino acids: CASSLRLAGGHRDEQFF.